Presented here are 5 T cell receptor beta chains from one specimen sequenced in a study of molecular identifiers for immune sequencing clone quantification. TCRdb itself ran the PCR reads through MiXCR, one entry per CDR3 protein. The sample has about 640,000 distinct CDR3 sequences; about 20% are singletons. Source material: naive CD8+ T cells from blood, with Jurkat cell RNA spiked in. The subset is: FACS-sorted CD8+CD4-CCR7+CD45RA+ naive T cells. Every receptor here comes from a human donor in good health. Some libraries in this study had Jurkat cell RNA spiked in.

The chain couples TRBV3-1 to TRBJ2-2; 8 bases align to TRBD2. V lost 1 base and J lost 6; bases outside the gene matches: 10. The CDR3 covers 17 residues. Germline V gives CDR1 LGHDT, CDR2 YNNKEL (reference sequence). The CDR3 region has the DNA TGTGCCAGCAGCCAAGCGGGAGGGTATGGTTTCTCCGGGGAGCTGTTTTTT. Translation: CASSQAGGYGFSGELFF. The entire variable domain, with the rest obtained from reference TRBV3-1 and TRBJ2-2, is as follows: DTAVSQTPKYLVTQMGNDKSIKCEQNLGHDTMYWYKQDSKKFLKIMFSYNNKELIINETVPNRFSPKSPDKAHLNLHINSLELGDSAVYFCASSQAGGYGFSGELFFGEGSRLTVL.

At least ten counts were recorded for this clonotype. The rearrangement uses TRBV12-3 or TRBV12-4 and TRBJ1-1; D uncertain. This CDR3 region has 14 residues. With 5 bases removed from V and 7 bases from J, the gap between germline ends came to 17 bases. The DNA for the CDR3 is TGTGCCAGCAGTGCCGGGTCCCTTGCCGGTGAAGCTTTCTTT. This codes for CASSAGSLAGEAFF.

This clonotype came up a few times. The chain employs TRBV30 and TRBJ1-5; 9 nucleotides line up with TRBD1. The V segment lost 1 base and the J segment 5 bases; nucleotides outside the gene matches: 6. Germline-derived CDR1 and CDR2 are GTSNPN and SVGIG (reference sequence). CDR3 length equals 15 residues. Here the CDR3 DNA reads TGTGCCTGGAGTGCCCGGGACAGGGCCTATCAGCCCCAGCATTTT. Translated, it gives CAWSARDRAYQPQHF.

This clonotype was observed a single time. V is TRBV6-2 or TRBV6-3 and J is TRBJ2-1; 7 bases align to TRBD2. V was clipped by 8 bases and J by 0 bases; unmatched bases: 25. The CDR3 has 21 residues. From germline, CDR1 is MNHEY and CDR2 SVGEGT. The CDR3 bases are TGTGCCAGCGGGTTCCCGGGGGAGCGGGGCCGTACTCTAAGCTCCTACAATGAGCAGTTCTTC. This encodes CASGFPGERGRTLSSYNEQFF.

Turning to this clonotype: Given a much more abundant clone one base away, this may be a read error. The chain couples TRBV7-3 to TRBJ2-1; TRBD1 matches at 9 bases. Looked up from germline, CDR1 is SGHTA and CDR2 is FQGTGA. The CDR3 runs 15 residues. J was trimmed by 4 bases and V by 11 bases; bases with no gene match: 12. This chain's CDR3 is CARAEGQGLYNEQFF. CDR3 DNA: TGTGCCCGCGCAGAAGGACAGGGGCTGTACAATGAGCAGTTCTTC.